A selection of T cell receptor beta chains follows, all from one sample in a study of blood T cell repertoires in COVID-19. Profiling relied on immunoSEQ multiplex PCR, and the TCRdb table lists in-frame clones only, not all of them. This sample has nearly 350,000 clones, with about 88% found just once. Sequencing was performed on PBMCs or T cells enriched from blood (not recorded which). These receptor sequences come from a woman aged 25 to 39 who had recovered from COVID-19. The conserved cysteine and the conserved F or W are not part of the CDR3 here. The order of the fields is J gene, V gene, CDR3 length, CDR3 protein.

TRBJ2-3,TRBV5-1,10,ASSSSTDTQY
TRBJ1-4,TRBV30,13,AWSVGGRTNEKLF
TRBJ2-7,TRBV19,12,ASSLLGQVYEQY
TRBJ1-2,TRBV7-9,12,ASSRRGGGYGYT
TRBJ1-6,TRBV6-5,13,ASSYSTGAHSPLH
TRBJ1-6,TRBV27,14,ASSPWMGTDNSPLH
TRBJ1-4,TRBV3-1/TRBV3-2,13,ASSQGWAADEKLF
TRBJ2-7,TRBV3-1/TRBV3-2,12,ASSQMTGGYEQY
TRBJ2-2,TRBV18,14,ASSPARQGLTGELF
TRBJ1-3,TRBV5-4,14,ASSPRGQANGNTIY
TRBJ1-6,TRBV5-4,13,ASSSKDTYNSPLH
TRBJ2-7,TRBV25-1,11,ASSQGSSYEQY
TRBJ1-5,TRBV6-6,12,ASSSGGLGQPQH
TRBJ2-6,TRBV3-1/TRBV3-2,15,ASSQDSRGQVRTVLT
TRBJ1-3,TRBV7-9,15,ASSLSGGIPSGNTIY
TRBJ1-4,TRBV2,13,ASSENRATNEKLF
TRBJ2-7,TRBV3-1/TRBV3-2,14,ASSQEGLAGSYEQY
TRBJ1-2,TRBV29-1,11,SVEETVNYGYT
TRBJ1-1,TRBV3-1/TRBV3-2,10,ASQTENTEAF
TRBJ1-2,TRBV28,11,ASTSDRDVGYT